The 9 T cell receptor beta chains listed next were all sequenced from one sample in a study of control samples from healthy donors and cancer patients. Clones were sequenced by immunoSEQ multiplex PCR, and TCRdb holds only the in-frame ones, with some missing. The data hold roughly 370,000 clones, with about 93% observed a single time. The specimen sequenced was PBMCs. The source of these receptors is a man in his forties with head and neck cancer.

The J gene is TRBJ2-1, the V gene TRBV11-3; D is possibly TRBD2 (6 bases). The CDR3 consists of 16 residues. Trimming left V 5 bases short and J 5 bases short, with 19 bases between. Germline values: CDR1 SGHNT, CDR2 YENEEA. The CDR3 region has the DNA TGTGCCAGCAGCGGCGGGGCCACAGCAGGAGACAATGAGCAGTTCTTC. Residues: CASSGGATAGDNEQFF.

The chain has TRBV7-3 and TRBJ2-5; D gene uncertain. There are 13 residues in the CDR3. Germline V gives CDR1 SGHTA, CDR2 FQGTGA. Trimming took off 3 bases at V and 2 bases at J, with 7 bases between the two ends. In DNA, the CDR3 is TGTGCCAGCAGCTTTCGGTTTCAAGAGACCCAGTACTTC. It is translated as CASSFRFQETQYF.

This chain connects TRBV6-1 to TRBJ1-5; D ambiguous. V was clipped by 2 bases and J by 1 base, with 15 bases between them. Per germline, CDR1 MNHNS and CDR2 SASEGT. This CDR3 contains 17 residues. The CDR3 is CASSELVGVQSNQPQHF. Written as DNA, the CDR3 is TGTGCCAGCAGTGAATTAGTCGGGGTCCAGAGCAATCAGCCCCAGCATTTT.

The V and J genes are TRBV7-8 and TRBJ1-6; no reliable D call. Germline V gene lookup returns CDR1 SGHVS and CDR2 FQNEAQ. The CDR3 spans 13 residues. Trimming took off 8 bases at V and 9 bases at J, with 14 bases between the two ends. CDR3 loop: CASQMRESSPLHF. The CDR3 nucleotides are TGTGCCAGCCAAATGAGGGAGAGTTCACCCCTCCACTTT.

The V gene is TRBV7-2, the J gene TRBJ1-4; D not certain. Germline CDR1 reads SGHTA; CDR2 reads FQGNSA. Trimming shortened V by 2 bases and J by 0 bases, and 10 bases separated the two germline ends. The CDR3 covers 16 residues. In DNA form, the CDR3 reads TGTGCCAGCAGCTTAAGCGTCCTTGCAACTAATGAAAAACTGTTTTTT. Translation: CASSLSVLATNEKLFF. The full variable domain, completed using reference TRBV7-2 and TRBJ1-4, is GAGVSQSPSNKVTEKGKDVELRCDPISGHTALYWYRQSLGQGLEFLIYFQGNSAPDKSGLPSDRFSAERTGGSVSTLTIQRTQQEDSAVYLCASSLSVLATNEKLFFGSGTQLSVL.

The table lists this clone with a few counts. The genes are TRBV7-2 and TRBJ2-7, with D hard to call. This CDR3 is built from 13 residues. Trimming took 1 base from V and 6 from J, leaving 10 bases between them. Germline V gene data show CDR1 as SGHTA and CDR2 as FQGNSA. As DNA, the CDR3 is TGTGCCAGCAGCTTAGTGAATTCCGGCGAGCAGTACTTC. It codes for CASSLVNSGEQYF.

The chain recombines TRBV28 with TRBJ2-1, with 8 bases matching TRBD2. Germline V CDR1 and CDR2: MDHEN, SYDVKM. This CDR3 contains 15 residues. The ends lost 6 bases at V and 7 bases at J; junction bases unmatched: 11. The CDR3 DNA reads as TGTGCCAGCAGCTTTACGGGTAGCGGGGCGAATGAGCAGTTCTTC. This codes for CASSFTGSGANEQFF.

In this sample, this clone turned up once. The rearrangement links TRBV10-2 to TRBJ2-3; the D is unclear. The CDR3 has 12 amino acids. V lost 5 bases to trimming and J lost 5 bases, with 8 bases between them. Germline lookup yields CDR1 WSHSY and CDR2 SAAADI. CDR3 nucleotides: TGCGCCAGCAGTCTGGGGAAAGATACGCAGTATTTT. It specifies CASSLGKDTQYF.

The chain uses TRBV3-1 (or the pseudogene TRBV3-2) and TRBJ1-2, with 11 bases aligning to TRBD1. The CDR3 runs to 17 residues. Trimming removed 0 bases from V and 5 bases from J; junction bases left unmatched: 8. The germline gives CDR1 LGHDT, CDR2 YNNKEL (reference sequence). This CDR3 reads CASSQDPNRDRGYGYTF. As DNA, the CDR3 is TGTGCCAGCAGCCAAGATCCTAACCGGGACAGGGGGTATGGCTACACCTTC.